This T cell receptor (beta chain) emerged from a study of blood T cell repertoires in COVID-19 (TCRdb year 2020). Regarding the study in general: The collaborator samples originated in the United States, Italy and Spain and spanned the acute and convalescent phases of COVID-19. The material from the prospective study consisted of cDNA or gDNA derived from T cells, B-cell-depleted T cells, or PBMCs. The dataset comprised deeply sampled blood TCRbeta repertoires from subjects exposed to, actively infected with, or recovered from COVID-19. The repertoires were released in a freely available public database intended as a resource for research on the immune response to SARS-CoV-2. The samples were drawn from the first 160 participants of the ongoing ImmuneRACE study and from 1,200 or so subjects provided by 6 global collaborators. Sample metadata almost always included a de-identified subject ID, COVID-19 status, age in years and sex. Where available, HLA class I and class II types were obtained from metadata supplied by the sample provider rather than from assay-based typing.

From cysteine to phenylalanine, the CDR3 is 14 amino acids long. CDR3 DNA is the only sequence kept; it has 42 bases, read in frame from the first base. CDR1 and CDR2 are drawn from the germline V gene: ENHRY, SYGVKD. The germline V and J ends show losses of 6 bases and 8 bases respectively, and no gene match explains 4 bases of the junction. Paper-wide results and their limitations: How much clinical and demographic metadata was included differed by source and by participant, and the metadata was provided uncurated.

The collaborating institutions used their own protocols to collect whole blood in K2EDTA tubes. For TCRbeta analysis, collaborators shipped samples in one of three forms: frozen whole blood, isolated PBMCs, or DNA extracted from either of those sample types. The immunoSEQ Assay, a bias-controlled multiplex PCR, was used to amplify TCRbeta CDR3 regions from genomic DNA. Per the authors' processing: Nucleated cell counts per sample were estimated from amplification of reference gene primers within the assay. To quantify the absolute abundance of each unique TCRbeta CDR3 rearrangement, sequence reads were collapsed and filtered. For each sample, productive Simpson clonality was calculated as the square root of Simpson's diversity index across productive rearrangements. TCRdb holds this immuneACCESS table with in-frame rearrangements only. Some clones are missing; in checked studies, unresolved V genes explain under half, and the rest has no known cause. V, J and clone size derive from that table, while D and trimming were established from the DNA sequence. In all, the sample holds about 320,000 clones, and around four fifths of those were seen once. The ten largest make up roughly 1.2% of the sample.

Concerning this clone itself: Its antigen target is currently unknown. Per-base qualities were not stored, and no clone one base away is much larger.

The rearranged chain carries TRBV10-3 and TRBJ1-6; 10 bases in between match TRBD1. Input material: peripheral blood. The receptor was derived from a woman between 45 and 60 years old with acute or convalescent COVID-19. The DNA sequence follows: TGTGCCATCAGCGACGGGACAGGGGATTCACCCCTCCACTTT. Its product reads: CAISDGTGDSPLHF.